This T cell receptor (beta chain) stems from a study of blood T cell repertoires in COVID-19. Overall study: Specimens from acute and convalescent COVID-19 originated in the United States, Italy and Spain. PBMCs, B-cell-depleted T cells, or T cells provided the cDNA or gDNA that made up the material.

J gave up 8 bases and V 6 bases, and 11 bases lay outside the gene matches. Germline V lookup: CDR1 MDHEN, CDR2 SYDVKM. The CDR3 spans 14 residues. In the original workflow: Scientists estimated how many nucleated cells there were by amplifying reference gene primers. Using immunoSEQ multiplex PCR, the repertoire was profiled, and TCRdb retains in-frame clones only, with some absent. V, J and clone size reflect that table, while D and trimming were determined from the DNA. The sample has 35,000 to 45,000 clones, around 80% seen once; the top ten hold roughly 19%. This TCR was recovered from a man aged 65 to 85 with acute or convalescent COVID-19. The specimen sequenced was peripheral blood. The chain uses TRBV28 and TRBJ1-2; the match to TRBD1 covers 8 bases. The DNA of the CDR3 is TGTGCCAGCAGACCTGGACAGGGAAGTACGGGCTACACCTTC. This sequence encodes CASRPGQGSTGYTF.